The 21 T cell receptor beta chains listed next were all sequenced from one sample in a study of Graves' ophthalmopathy and Graves' hyperthyroidism. TCR beta CDR3 amplification used RNA transcripts. HTBI primers served in a first-round RT-PCR, which a second-round multiplex PCR followed. TCRdb used MiXCR to reprocess the multiplex PCR reads, holding one entry per CDR3 protein. The sample consists of over a million distinct CDR3 sequences, 35% to 40% of them appearing once. Sequencing was performed on peripheral blood or thyroid tissue (not recorded which). The receptors derive from an adult man with Graves' hyperthyroidism.

V usage is TRBV12-3 or TRBV12-4 and J usage is TRBJ1-5; TRBD1 agrees at 8 bases. The CDR3 spans 15 residues. J lost 4 bases, V lost 10 bases, and 12 bases had no gene match. The DNA for the CDR3 is TGTGCCACCAGCAGCCCAGGGACAGGTAATCAGCCCCAGCATTTT. As protein: CATSSPGTGNQPQHF.

This clonotype turned up a few times. Since no conserved phenylalanine or tryptophan closes the CDR3, a read error is the likely cause. Because the CDR3's place on the DNA is in doubt, the DNA is left out and the CDR3 is given as listed by TCRdb. The CDR3 loop is CATSDSDHSGNTIYL. This chain connects TRBV24-1 to TRBJ1-3. The CDR3 spans 15 amino acids, including both terminal residues. Germline CDR1 KGHDR, CDR2 SFDVKD.

The V call is TRBV10-3, the J call TRBJ2-5; perhaps TRBD2 as D (5 bases). CDR1 is ENHRY, CDR2 SYGVKD, per germline. The V end lost 10 bases, the J end lost 5 bases, and 29 bases lay between the germline ends. The CDR3 is 17 amino acids. The CDR3 is CATCCPPAGYPRETQYF. The CDR3 nucleotides read TGTGCCACCTGCTGTCCCCCGGCGGGTTACCCCCGGGAGACCCAGTACTTC.

V and J are TRBV5-1 and TRBJ2-5; 7 bases are shared with TRBD1. Germline CDR1 and CDR2: SGHRS and YFSETQ. This CDR3 is 17 amino acids long. V dropped 4 bases and J dropped 3; count of bases not matched to a gene: 15. The CDR3, as DNA: TGCGCCAGCAGCCCGGGACAGAGACTCCCCTCGGAAGAGACCCAGTACTTC. This translates into CASSPGQRLPSEETQYF.

In its sample, this clonotype was seen many times. This chain uses TRBV7-8 with TRBJ2-7; 11 bases match TRBD2. This CDR3 is 16 amino acids long. Trimming removed 3 bases from V and 0 bases from J; junction bases left unmatched: 4. Germline V gene sequence: CDR1 SGHVS, CDR2 FQNEAQ. The CDR3 DNA reads as TGTGCCAGCAGCTTGTCTAGCGGGAGGCTCTCCTACGAGCAGTACTTC. Residues: CASSLSSGRLSYEQYF.

CDR3 DNA: TGTGCCAGCTTCCGGGACAGAGTAAATCAGCCCCAGCATTTT. Protein sequence: CASFRDRVNQPQHF. The rearrangement uses TRBV7-2 and TRBJ1-5; 7 bases align to TRBD1. Losses at the gene ends were 8 bases for V and 4 bases for J; bases not matched to a gene: 8. CDR1 and CDR2 (germline): SGHTA, FQGNSA. CDR3 length equals 14 residues. The full variable domain, with the rest looked up from reference TRBV7-2 and TRBJ1-5, is GAGVSQSPSNKVTEKGKDVELRCDPISGHTALYWYRQSLGQGLEFLIYFQGNSAPDKSGLPSDRFSAERTGGSVSTLTIQRTQQEDSAVYLCASFRDRVNQPQHFGDGTRLSIL.

This chain links TRBV29-1 with TRBJ2-1; D unresolved. Germline CDR1 and CDR2: SQVTM and ANQGSEA. This CDR3 has 12 amino acids. The V end lost 4 bases, the J end lost 1 base, and 5 bases lay between the germline ends. CDR3 in amino acids: CSVGGSYNEQFF. The CDR3 DNA sequence: TGCAGCGTTGGTGGGTCCTACAATGAGCAGTTCTTC.

Concerning this clonotype itself: This sequence may be a read error, since a much larger clone differs from it by one base. The chain uses TRBV5-5 and TRBJ1-2, with no clear D. CDR1 is SGHKS, CDR2 YYEKEE, per germline (reference sequence). V lost 3 bases and J 4 bases, leaving 13 bases between the germline ends. The CDR3 runs 14 residues. CDR3 coding DNA: TGTGCCAGCAGCTCTCAGACTACTGGCTATGGCTACACCTTC. It yields the protein CASSSQTTGYGYTF.

This clonotype appeared many times. The chain recombines TRBV7-9 with TRBJ2-7; 10 nucleotides align to TRBD2. The V segment lost 5 bases and the J segment 2 bases; nucleotides outside the gene matches: 3. The CDR3 is 14 amino acids. Germline loops: CDR1 SEHNR, CDR2 FQNEAQ (reference sequence). CDR3 DNA: TGTGCCAGCAGCCAGCGGGAGGGACCCTACGAGCAGTACTTC. This codes for CASSQREGPYEQYF. Drawing the rest from reference TRBV7-9 and TRBJ2-7, the complete variable domain is DTGVSQNPRHKITKRGQNVTFRCDPISEHNRLYWYRQTLGQGPEFLTYFQNEAQLEKSRLLSDRFSAERPKGSFSTLEIQRTEQGDSAMYLCASSQREGPYEQYFGPGTRLTVT.

The rearrangement uses TRBV19 and TRBJ2-5; TRBD1 or TRBD2 may be the D gene (5 bases each). CDR3 length: 13 amino acids. Trimming removed 9 bases at V and 4 bases at J, with 15 bases between. In germline, CDR1 is LNHDA, CDR2 SQIVND (reference sequence). CDR3 DNA sequence: TGTGCCAGCGTTGAAGGGACGGGAGAGACCCAGTACTTC. This translates into CASVEGTGETQYF.

This clonotype was observed many times. This chain joins TRBV5-1 and TRBJ1-6; D call uncertain. CDR1 is SGHRS, CDR2 YFSETQ, per germline. The CDR3 has 15 residues. V lost 2 bases and J lost 5, with 11 bases in between. The CDR3 DNA follows: TGCGCCAGCAGCTTCGGAGACCGAGATAATTCACCCCTCCACTTT. This translates into CASSFGDRDNSPLHF.

On this clonotype: Mismatch with germline at one junction end may stem from a read error. The chain carries TRBV7-9 and TRBJ2-7; D tentatively fits TRBD1 or TRBD2 (5 bases each). This CDR3 is 16 amino acids long. The germline V gene has CDR1 SEHNR and CDR2 FQNEAQ (reference sequence). CDR3 residues: CASSQSGALGAYEQYF. As DNA, the CDR3 is TGCGCCAGCAGCCAATCCGGGGCCCTGGGGGCCTACGAGCAGTACTTC.

The chain recombines TRBV12-3 or TRBV12-4 with TRBJ2-7, with unresolved D. The CDR3 covers 13 residues. Trimming cost V 7 bases and J 7 bases, with 17 bases left between them. The CDR3: CASTLGRITEQYF. The CDR3 coding sequence is TGTGCCAGCACCCTAGGCAGAATTACGGAGCAGTACTTC.

This clonotype was recorded only once. The rearrangement joins TRBV30 to TRBJ1-2; no clear D. CDR1 GTSNPN and CDR2 SVGIG come from the germline V gene (reference sequence). With 3 bases removed from V and 8 bases from J, the gap between germline ends came to 7 bases. This CDR3 spans 10 amino acids. CDR3 in amino acids: CAWRLVGYTF. CDR3 DNA sequence: TGTGCCTGGAGACTAGTAGGCTACACCTTC.

On this clonotype itself: The junction and the germline gene differ at one end; a read error may be behind it. The CDR3 loop is CASSQEGQGATPGF. CDR3 nucleotides: TGTGCCAGCAGCCAGGAGGGACAGGGGGCCACCCCCGGCTTC. The rearrangement joins TRBV3-1 to TRBJ2-5; 12 nucleotides agree with TRBD1. CDR3 length: 14 residues. CDR1 is LGHDT, CDR2 YNNKEL, per germline (reference sequence).

This clonotype has at least ten counts. The CDR3 sequence is CASSYRGETYEQYF. The DNA of the CDR3 is TGTGCCAGCAGTTACAGGGGTGAGACCTACGAGCAGTACTTC. The chain links TRBV6-5 to TRBJ2-7; possible D gene TRBD1, 5 bases. Trimming shortened V by 2 bases and J by 2 bases, and 10 bases separated the two germline ends. CDR1 and CDR2 from the germline V gene are MNHEY and SVGAGI. The CDR3 spans 14 residues.

This clonotype was recorded at least ten times. This chain uses TRBV13 with TRBJ2-5; no firm D call. V gave up 5 bases and J gave up 2 bases, with 12 bases separating them. The germline V gene encodes CDR1 PRHDT and CDR2 FYEKMQ (reference sequence). CDR3 length: 14 amino acids. The CDR3 spells CASSPVSGQETQYF. CDR3 nucleotide sequence: TGTGCCAGCAGCCCAGTTAGTGGACAAGAGACCCAGTACTTC.

The chain joins TRBV5-1 to TRBJ1-4, with 10 bases fitting TRBD1. The DNA end lines up better with TRBJ2-2; the J call may be wrong. This CDR3 comprises 15 residues. In germline, CDR1 is SGHRS, CDR2 YFSETQ. The CDR3 loop reads CASSGTGANAGELFF. The CDR3 nucleotides are TGCGCCAGCAGCGGGACAGGGGCTAACGCCGGGGAGCTGTTTTTT.

In its sample, this clonotype was seen many times. The rearrangement uses TRBV29-1 and TRBJ1-2; 12 nucleotides line up with TRBD1. This CDR3 has 14 amino acids. From germline, CDR1 is SQVTM and CDR2 ANQGSEA. Trimming removed 6 bases from V and 3 bases from J; junction bases left unmatched: 5. The CDR3, as DNA: TGCAGCGTGGGACAGGGGGCAAGTGACTATGGCTACACCTTC. Amino acids: CSVGQGASDYGYTF.

This clonotype came up many times. The chain carries TRBV6-5 and TRBJ2-7; D is uncertain. V gave up 5 bases and J gave up 2 bases, with 10 bases separating them. Germline V gene sequence: CDR1 MNHEY, CDR2 SVGAGI. CDR3 length equals 13 residues. CDR3 sequence: CASSRDHTYEQYF. The DNA for the CDR3 is TGTGCCAGCAGTAGGGATCATACCTACGAGCAGTACTTC.

This clonotype was detected many times. CDR3 residues: CASSEAGGRQPQHF. CDR3 coding DNA: TGTGCCAGCAGTGAAGCAGGGGGTCGTCAGCCCCAGCATTTT. This chain uses TRBV6-5 with TRBJ1-5, with TRBD1 identical over 7 bases. This CDR3 is 14 amino acids long. V dropped 5 bases and J dropped 6; count of bases not matched to a gene: 7. From germline, CDR1 is MNHEY and CDR2 SVGAGI.